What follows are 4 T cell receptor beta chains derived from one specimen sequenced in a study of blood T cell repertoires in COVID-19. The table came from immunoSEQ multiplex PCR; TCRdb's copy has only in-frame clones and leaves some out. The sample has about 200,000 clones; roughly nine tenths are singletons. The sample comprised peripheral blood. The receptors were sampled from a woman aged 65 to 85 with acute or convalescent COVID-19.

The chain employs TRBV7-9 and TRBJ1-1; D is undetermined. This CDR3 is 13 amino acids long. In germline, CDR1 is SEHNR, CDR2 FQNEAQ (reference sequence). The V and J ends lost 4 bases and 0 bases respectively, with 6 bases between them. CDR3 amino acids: CASSSEVNTEAFF. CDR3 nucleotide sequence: TGTGCCAGCAGCTCAGAAGTGAACACTGAAGCTTTCTTT.

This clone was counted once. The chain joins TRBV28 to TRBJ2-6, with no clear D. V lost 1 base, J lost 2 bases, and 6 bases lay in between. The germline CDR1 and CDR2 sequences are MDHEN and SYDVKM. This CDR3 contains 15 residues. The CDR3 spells CASSLLSAGANVLTF. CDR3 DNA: TGTGCCAGCAGTTTATTGTCGGCTGGGGCCAACGTCCTGACTTTC.

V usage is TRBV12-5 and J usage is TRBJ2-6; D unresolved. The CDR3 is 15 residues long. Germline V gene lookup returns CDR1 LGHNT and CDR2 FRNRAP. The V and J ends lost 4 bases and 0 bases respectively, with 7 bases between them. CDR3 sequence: CASGYQVSGANVLTF. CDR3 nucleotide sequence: TGTGCTAGTGGTTATCAGGTCTCTGGGGCCAACGTCCTGACTTTC.

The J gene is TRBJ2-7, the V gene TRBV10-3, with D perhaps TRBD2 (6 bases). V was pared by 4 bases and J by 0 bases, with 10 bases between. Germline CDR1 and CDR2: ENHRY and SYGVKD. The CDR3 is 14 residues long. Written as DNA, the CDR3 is TGTGCCATCAGTGCGGGAGACCACTCCTACGAGCAGTACTTC. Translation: CAISAGDHSYEQYF.